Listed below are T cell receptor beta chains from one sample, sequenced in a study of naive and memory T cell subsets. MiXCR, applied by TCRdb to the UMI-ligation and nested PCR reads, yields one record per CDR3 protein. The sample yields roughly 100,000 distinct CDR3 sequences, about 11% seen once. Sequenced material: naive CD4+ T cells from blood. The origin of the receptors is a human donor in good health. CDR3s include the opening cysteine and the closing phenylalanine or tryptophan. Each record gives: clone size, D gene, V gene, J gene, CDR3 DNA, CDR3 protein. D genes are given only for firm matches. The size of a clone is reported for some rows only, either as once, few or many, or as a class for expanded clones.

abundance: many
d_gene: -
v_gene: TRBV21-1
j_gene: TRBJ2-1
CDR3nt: TGTGCCAGCAGCCCGCCCGTTTGGTCAGGGGACAATGAGCAGTTCTTC
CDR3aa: CASSPPVWSGDNEQFF

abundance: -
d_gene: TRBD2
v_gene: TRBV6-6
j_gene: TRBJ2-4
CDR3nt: TGTGCCAGCAGTTCGCATCTAGCGGGAGGTTACAAAAACATTCAGTACTTC
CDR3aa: CASSSHLAGGYKNIQYF

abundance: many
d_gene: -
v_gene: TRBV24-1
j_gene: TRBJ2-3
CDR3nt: TGTGCCACCAGTGATCCTTCAGGATTTCTCGCAGATACGCAGTATTTT
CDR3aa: CATSDPSGFLADTQYF

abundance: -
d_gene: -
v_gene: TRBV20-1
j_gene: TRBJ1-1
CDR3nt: TGCAGTGCCCCAGGGAGCAGGGGAGACACTGAAGCTTTCTTT
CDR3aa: CSAPGSRGDTEAFF

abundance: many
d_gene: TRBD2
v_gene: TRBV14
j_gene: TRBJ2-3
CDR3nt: TGTGCCAGCAGCCAAGAAAGACCTGGCATTGCGGGAGCTGATACGCAGTATTTT
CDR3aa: CASSQERPGIAGADTQYF

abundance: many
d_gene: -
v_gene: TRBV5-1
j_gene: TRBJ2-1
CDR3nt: TGCGCCAGCAGCCTGCACGGCAATGAGCAGTTCTTC
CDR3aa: CASSLHGNEQFF

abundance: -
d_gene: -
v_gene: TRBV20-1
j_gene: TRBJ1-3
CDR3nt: TGCAGTGCTAGTGTGGGGAGTTTAGGAAACACCATATATTTT
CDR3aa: CSASVGSLGNTIYF

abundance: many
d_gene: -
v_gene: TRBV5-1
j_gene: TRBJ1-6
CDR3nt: TGCGCCAGCAGCTTGGTGACTGCCAATTCACCCCTCCACTTT
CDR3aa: CASSLVTANSPLHF

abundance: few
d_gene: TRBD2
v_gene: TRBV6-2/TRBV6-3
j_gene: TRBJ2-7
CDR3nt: TGTGCCAGCAGCCGCCGACTAGCGGGAAACTACGAGGTGGGTGAGCAGTACTTC
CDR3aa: CASSRRLAGNYEVGEQYF

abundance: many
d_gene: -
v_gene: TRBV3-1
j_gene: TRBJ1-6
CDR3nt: TGTGCCAGCAGCCAGTCGGGAAATTCACCCCTCCACTTT
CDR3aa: CASSQSGNSPLHF

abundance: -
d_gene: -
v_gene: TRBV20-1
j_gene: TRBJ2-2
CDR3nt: TGCAGTGCTAACCCGGTAGGGGTCGCCGGGGAGCTGTTTTTT
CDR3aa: CSANPVGVAGELFF

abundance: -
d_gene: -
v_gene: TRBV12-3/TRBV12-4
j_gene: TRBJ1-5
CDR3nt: TGTGCCAGCAGTCGTACCGGGGGGGGTAATCAGCCCCAGCATTTT
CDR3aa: CASSRTGGGNQPQHF

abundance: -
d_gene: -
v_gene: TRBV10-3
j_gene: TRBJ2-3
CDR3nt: TGTGCCATCAGTCGGACTGAGGATAGGCAGTATTTT
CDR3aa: CAISRTEDRQYF

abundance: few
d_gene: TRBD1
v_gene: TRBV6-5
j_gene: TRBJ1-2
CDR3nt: TGTGCCAGCAGAAGGACAGGGAGTAAGAATGGCTACACCTTC
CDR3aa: CASRRTGSKNGYTF

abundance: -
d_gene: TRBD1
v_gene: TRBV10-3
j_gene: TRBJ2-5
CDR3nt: TGTGCCATCAGTGAACCAATAGACAGGGAATTCCCACAAGAGACCCAGTACTTC
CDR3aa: CAISEPIDREFPQETQYF

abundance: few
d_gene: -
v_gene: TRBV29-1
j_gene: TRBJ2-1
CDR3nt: TGCAGCGTACATGGGGGGAATGAGCAGTTCTTC
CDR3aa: CSVHGGNEQFF

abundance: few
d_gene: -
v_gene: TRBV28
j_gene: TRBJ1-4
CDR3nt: TGTGCCAGCTATAAACAGGGTGTCGAAAAACTGTTTTTT
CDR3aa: CASYKQGVEKLFF

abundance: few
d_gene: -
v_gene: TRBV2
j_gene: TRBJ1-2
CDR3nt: TGTGCCAGCAGTGGGAACTATGGCTACACCTTC
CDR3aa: CASSGNYGYTF

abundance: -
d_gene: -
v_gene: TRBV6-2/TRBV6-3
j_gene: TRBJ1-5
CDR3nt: TGTGCCAGCAGTCCTTCCGCGCAGGGAAATCAGCCCCAGCATTTT
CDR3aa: CASSPSAQGNQPQHF

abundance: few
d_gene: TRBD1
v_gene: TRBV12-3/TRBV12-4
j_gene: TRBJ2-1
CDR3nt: TGTGCCAGCAGTTTAAGGTGGAGACAGGGCTTCTATGAGCAGTTCTTC
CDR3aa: CASSLRWRQGFYEQFF

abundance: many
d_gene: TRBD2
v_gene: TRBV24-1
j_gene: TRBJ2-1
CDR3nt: TGTGCCACCGAAAATAGCGGGAGGAAGGGCTATGAGCAGTTCTTC
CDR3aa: CATENSGRKGYEQFF

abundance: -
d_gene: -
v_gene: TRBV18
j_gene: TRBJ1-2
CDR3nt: TGTGCCAGCTCACCACCGAGTGGGGTTGATGGCTACACCTTC
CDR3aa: CASSPPSGVDGYTF

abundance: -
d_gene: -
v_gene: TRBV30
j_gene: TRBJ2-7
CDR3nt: TGTGCCTGGAGTCTCCCCGCGAATTTTCCCTACGAGCAGTACTTC
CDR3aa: CAWSLPANFPYEQYF

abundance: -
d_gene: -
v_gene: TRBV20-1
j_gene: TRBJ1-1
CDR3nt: TGCAGTGCTAGATTACACGGGGGAACTGAAGCTTTCTTT
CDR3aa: CSARLHGGTEAFF

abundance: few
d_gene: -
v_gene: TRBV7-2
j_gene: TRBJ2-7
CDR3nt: TGTGCCAGCAGCTTATATCTGGAGGGGATTCGGTACTTC
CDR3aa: CASSLYLEGIRYF

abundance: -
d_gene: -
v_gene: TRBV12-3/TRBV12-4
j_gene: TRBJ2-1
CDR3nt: TGTGCCAGCAGAAAACTAGAAGAGCAGTTCTTC
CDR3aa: CASRKLEEQFF

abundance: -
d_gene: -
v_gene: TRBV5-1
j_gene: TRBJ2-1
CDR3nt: TGCGCCAGCAGCCTGCAAGGGGAGCGCTTCAATGAGCAGTTCTTC
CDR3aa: CASSLQGERFNEQFF

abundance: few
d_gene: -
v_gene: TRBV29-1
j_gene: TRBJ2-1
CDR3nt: TGCAGCGTTCTGCCCGCCCACAATGAGCAGTTCTTC
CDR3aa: CSVLPAHNEQFF

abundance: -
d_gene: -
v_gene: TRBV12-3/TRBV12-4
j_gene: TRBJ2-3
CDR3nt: TGTGCCAGCAGTTTGCCAGATACGCAGTATTTT
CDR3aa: CASSLPDTQYF

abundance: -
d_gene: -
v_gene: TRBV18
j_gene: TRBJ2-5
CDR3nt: TGTGCCAGCTCTAAAGGGAAGTACCAAGAGACCCAGTACTTC
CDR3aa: CASSKGKYQETQYF

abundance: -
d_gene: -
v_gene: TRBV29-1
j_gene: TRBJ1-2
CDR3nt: TGCAGCGTTGTATTAGGTGCGGGGCCTTCATATGGCTACACCTTC
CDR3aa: CSVVLGAGPSYGYTF

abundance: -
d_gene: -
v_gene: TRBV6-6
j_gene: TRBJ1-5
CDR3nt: TGTGCCAGCAGTTACGCTGGACAGAACAATCAGCCCCAGCATTTT
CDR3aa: CASSYAGQNNQPQHF

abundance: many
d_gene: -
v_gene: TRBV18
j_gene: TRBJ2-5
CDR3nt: TGTGCCAGCTCCCCAAACCAAGAGACCCAGTACTTC
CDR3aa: CASSPNQETQYF

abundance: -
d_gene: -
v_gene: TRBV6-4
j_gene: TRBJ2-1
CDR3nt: TGTGCCAGCAGTGCCGGGTGGGGAAGGTCCTACAATGAGCAGTTCTTC
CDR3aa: CASSAGWGRSYNEQFF

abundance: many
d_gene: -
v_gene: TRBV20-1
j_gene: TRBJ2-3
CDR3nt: TGCAGTGCTCGATGGAAGCGGACCACAGATACGCAGTATTTT
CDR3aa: CSARWKRTTDTQYF

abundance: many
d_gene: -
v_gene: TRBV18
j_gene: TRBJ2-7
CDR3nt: TGTGCCAGCTCGTCAGATACCTACGAGCAGTACTTC
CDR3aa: CASSSDTYEQYF

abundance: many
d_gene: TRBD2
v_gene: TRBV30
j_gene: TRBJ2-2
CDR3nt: TGTGCCTGGAGCCCCGGGACTAGCGGGAACACCGGGGAGCTGTTTTTT
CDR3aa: CAWSPGTSGNTGELFF

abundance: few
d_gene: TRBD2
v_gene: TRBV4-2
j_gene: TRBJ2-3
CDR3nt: TGTGCCAGCAGTCAGCGGGGGCCAGATACGCAGTATTTT
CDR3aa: CASSQRGPDTQYF

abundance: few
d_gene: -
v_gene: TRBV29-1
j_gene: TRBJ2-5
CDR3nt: TGCAGCGTCGCAGACGGAAGGGAGACCCAGTACTTC
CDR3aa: CSVADGRETQYF

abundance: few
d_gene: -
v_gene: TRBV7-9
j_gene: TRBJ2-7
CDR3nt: TGTGCCAGCAGCTCAGCGGGTAAGAGGTCCTCCCCCTACGAGCAGTACTTC
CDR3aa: CASSSAGKRSSPYEQYF